The 25 T cell receptor beta chains given below trace back to one sample, sequenced in a study of neurological immune-mediated disorders. TCRdb ran MiXCR on the 5' RACE reads and lists one entry per CDR3 protein. The sample lists fewer than 55,000 distinct CDR3 sequences, about 13% occurring once. Time point reported: longitudinal time-point 3. The source material was PBMCs. These receptors all stem from a male donor with HTLV-1-associated myelopathy (HAM/TSP).

The chain carries TRBV27 and TRBJ1-6, with 11 bases matching TRBD1. Germline V lookup: CDR1 MNHEY, CDR2 SMNVEV (reference sequence). V was clipped by 4 bases and J by 9 bases; unmatched bases: 5. This CDR3 region has 15 residues. The CDR3 nucleotides are TGTGCCAGCAGTTACCGGGACAGGGGGAGTTCACCCCTCCACTTT. This sequence encodes CASSYRDRGSSPLHF.

The V and J genes are TRBV29-1 and TRBJ1-2; D perhaps matches TRBD1 (6 bases). V shed 6 bases and J shed 2 bases, with 13 bases lying between them. Germline V CDR1 and CDR2: SQVTM, ANQGSEA. The CDR3 has 13 amino acids. The CDR3 is CSVNRVSNYGYTF. In DNA form, the CDR3 reads TGCAGCGTGAACAGGGTGAGCAACTATGGCTACACCTTC.

This clonotype was seen repeatedly, ten times or more. The chain couples TRBV6-2 or TRBV6-3 to TRBJ1-5; a weak D match, TRBD1 (5 bases). The V gene lost 0 bases and the J gene lost 4 bases, with 7 bases spanning the gap. Germline lookup yields CDR1 MNHEY and CDR2 SVGEGT. This CDR3 has 14 residues. The CDR3 DNA sequence: TGTGCCAGCAGTTACTCGACAGAGAATCAGCCCCAGCATTTT. Translated: CASSYSTENQPQHF.

This clonotype was recorded many times. This rearrangement joins TRBV6-2 or TRBV6-3 to TRBJ2-7; D call uncertain. CDR1 is MNHEY and CDR2 is SVGEGT in the germline V gene. V was shortened by 0 bases and J by 0 bases, with 6 bases between the two germline ends. The CDR3 extends over 14 amino acids. The CDR3 DNA follows: TGTGCCAGCAGTTACTCGACAAACTCCTACGAGCAGTACTTC. Encoded protein: CASSYSTNSYEQYF.

This clonotype was seen ten or more times. The chain recombines TRBV5-5 with TRBJ2-5; TRBD1 matches 8 bases. The CDR3 totals 15 residues. V dropped 4 bases and J dropped 1; count of bases not matched to a gene: 6. Looked up from germline, CDR1 is SGHKS and CDR2 is YYEKEE (reference sequence). DNA for the CDR3: TGTGCCAGCAGCCTGGACAGGGCGTCCCAAGAGACCCAGTACTTC. It yields the protein CASSLDRASQETQYF.

This clonotype appeared many times. The chain combines TRBV27 with TRBJ1-4, with 7 bases matching TRBD1. V shed 4 bases, J shed 7 bases, and the junction held 6 bases outside the gene matches. CDR1 and CDR2 (germline): MNHEY, SMNVEV (reference sequence). The CDR3 sequence is 14 residues long. The CDR3 coding sequence is TGTGCCAGCAGTTCGCACAGGGGAAGTGAAAAACTGTTTTTT. This encodes CASSSHRGSEKLFF.

This clonotype was seen at least ten times. The chain employs TRBV20-1 and TRBJ2-1; 11 bases line up with TRBD1. Germline V gene data show CDR1 as DFQATT and CDR2 as SNEGSKA (reference sequence). V dropped 4 bases and J dropped 10; count of bases not matched to a gene: 18. The CDR3 contains 17 residues. CDR3 protein: CSATHLPDRGRVGEQFF. Here the CDR3 DNA reads TGCAGTGCTACACACTTACCGGACAGGGGGCGGGTCGGGGAGCAGTTCTTC.

This clonotype was seen at least ten times. The J gene is TRBJ2-1, the V gene TRBV18; perhaps TRBD2 as D (5 bases). From germline, CDR1 is KGHSH and CDR2 LQKENI. The CDR3 spans 19 residues. V was trimmed by 4 bases and J by 9 bases, leaving 31 bases between them. The CDR3: CASSRNTATEAGGSGEQFF. For the CDR3, the DNA is TGTGCCAGCTCACGAAACACCGCAACAGAGGCGGGCGGTTCCGGTGAGCAGTTCTTC.

Concerning this clonotype: The DNA is left out, because the CDR3 cannot be placed on it with certainty; the CDR3 is given as TCRdb lists it. The rearrangement uses TRBV7-9 and TRBJ2-7; the table gives TRBD1 as D, unverified against the DNA. Germline V gives CDR1 SEHNR, CDR2 FQNEAQ (reference sequence). The CDR3 is made up of 19 amino acids, end residues included. This CDR3 is CASSFYICSAIIRGYEQYF.

This clonotype appeared many times. The V call is TRBV5-1, the J call TRBJ1-6, with D unresolved. Looked up from germline, CDR1 is SGHRS and CDR2 is YFSETQ. The CDR3 is made up of 14 amino acids. V dropped 0 bases and J dropped 8 bases, with 9 bases sitting between them. The CDR3 here is CASSLGQVDSPLHF. In DNA, the CDR3 is TGCGCCAGCAGCTTGGGGCAGGTGGATTCACCCCTCCACTTT.

This clonotype was seen ten or more times. The gene calls are TRBV20-1 and TRBJ1-5; no firm D call. V was pared by 3 bases and J by 5 bases, with 17 bases between. Germline CDR1 DFQATT, CDR2 SNEGSKA (reference sequence). The CDR3 covers 15 residues. This CDR3 reads CSARDILDIDQPQHF. Written as DNA, the CDR3 is TGCAGTGCTAGGGATATTCTGGATATAGATCAGCCCCAGCATTTT.

This clonotype occurred many times. The chain combines TRBV5-5 with TRBJ1-2; 7 bases map to TRBD1. V was clipped by 1 base and J by 7 bases; unmatched bases: 4. The CDR3 covers 13 residues. Germline V gene sequence: CDR1 SGHKS, CDR2 YYEKEE (reference sequence). The CDR3 DNA reads as TGTGCCAGCAGCTTGACAGGGGAAAGTGGCTACACCTTC. Protein: CASSLTGESGYTF.

This clonotype was observed at least ten times. The rearrangement links TRBV5-1 to TRBJ2-2; D might be TRBD1 (6 bases). In germline, CDR1 is SGHRS, CDR2 YFSETQ. V lost 1 base and J 7 bases, leaving 14 bases between the germline ends. The CDR3 length is 15 residues. CDR3: CASSLYQGRNGELFF. The CDR3, as DNA: TGCGCCAGCAGCTTGTATCAGGGGCGGAACGGGGAGCTGTTTTTT.

This clonotype showed up just a few times. V and J are TRBV5-1 and TRBJ2-7; tentatively, D is TRBD2 (7 bases). In germline, CDR1 is SGHRS, CDR2 YFSETQ. CDR3 size: 17 residues. Between the trimmed V and J ends, which lost 1 base and 2 bases, there was a span of 19 bases. The CDR3 protein is CASSLTLRGGGPYEQYF. The CDR3 DNA follows: TGCGCCAGCAGCTTGACCCTTAGGGGAGGGGGACCCTACGAGCAGTACTTC.

This clonotype was picked up many times. The V call is TRBV14, the J call TRBJ1-2, with no clear D. Germline V gene data show CDR1 as SGHDN and CDR2 as FVKESK. The CDR3 consists of 13 residues. Trimming stripped 1 base from V and 7 bases from J, with 10 bases between. CDR3 amino acids: CASSQGLQLGYTF. CDR3 bases: TGTGCCAGCAGCCAAGGACTCCAACTTGGCTACACCTTC.

By share, this clonotype counts as large (0.1 to 1%). The V call is TRBV28, the J call TRBJ2-1, with unresolved D. Trimming pared 11 bases from V and 5 bases from J, leaving 19 bases between. The length of the CDR3 is 14 residues. Per the germline V gene, CDR1 is MDHEN and CDR2 is SYDVKM. CDR3 nucleotide sequence: TGTGCCCACACCCGCCTCGCCGGCGACAATGAGCAGTTCTTC. It specifies CAHTRLAGDNEQFF.

This clonotype has ten or more counts. V is TRBV10-2 and J is TRBJ1-4; 9 nucleotides align to TRBD1. Trimming removed 6 bases from V and 6 bases from J; junction bases left unmatched: 5. The CDR3 length is 14 residues. CDR1 WSHSY and CDR2 SAAADI come from the germline V gene. The CDR3 here is CASRADRGDEKLFF. The CDR3 nucleotides read TGCGCCAGCAGAGCGGACAGGGGCGATGAAAAACTGTTTTTT.

This clonotype was recorded a few times. This may be a read error: a much more frequent sequence differs by one nucleotide. V gene TRBV29-1 combines with J gene TRBJ2-7; 9 bases match TRBD1. This CDR3 contains 15 residues. Germline CDR1 is SQVTM and CDR2 is ANQGSEA. Here the CDR3 DNA reads TGCATCGCTCACACAGGGGGCATTTATGCCTACGAGCAGTACTTC. The encoded protein is CIAHTGGIYAYEQYF.

This clonotype was found a few times. The chain links TRBV6-5 to TRBJ2-7, with D perhaps TRBD1 (6 bases). In germline, CDR1 is MNHEY, CDR2 SVGAGI. Trimming took 4 bases from V and 7 from J, leaving 20 bases between them. This CDR3 region has 15 residues. In nucleotides, the CDR3 is TGTGCCAGCAGTTCAGATGGACAGATGGGTAGGGAGCAGTACTTC. It encodes CASSSDGQMGREQYF.

This clonotype was detected ten times or more. CDR3: CASSQVASSYEQYF. CDR3 DNA sequence: TGTGCCAGCAGCCAAGTCGCGAGCTCCTACGAGCAGTACTTC. The rearrangement links TRBV3-1 to TRBJ2-7; D not certain. Trimming cost V 1 base and J 0 bases, with 7 bases left between them. Germline CDR1 LGHDT, CDR2 YNNKEL (reference sequence). This CDR3 spans 14 amino acids.

This clonotype occurred many times. V and J are TRBV5-1 and TRBJ2-7; D unresolved. Germline CDR1 and CDR2: SGHRS and YFSETQ. This CDR3 has 14 amino acids. Trimming pared 0 bases from V and 0 bases from J, leaving 7 bases between. The CDR3 reads CASSLDLSSYEQYF. In nucleotides, the CDR3 is TGCGCCAGCAGCTTGGATCTCAGCTCCTACGAGCAGTACTTC.

This clonotype has ten or more counts. The chain couples TRBV11-2 to TRBJ2-3; TRBD2 is a possible D gene (6 bases). V lost 0 bases to trimming and J lost 1 base, with 11 bases between them. There are 16 residues in the CDR3. CDR1 is SGHAT, CDR2 FQNNGV, per germline. CDR3 bases: TGTGCCAGCAGCTTAGATGGGGCGGGGCGCACAGATACGCAGTATTTT. Translating it yields CASSLDGAGRTDTQYF.

This clonotype was seen many times. The V and J genes are TRBV5-1 and TRBJ1-6; 7 bases map to TRBD1. Losses at the gene ends were 1 base for V and 9 bases for J; bases not matched to a gene: 10. Germline CDR1 SGHRS, CDR2 YFSETQ. The CDR3 is made up of 16 amino acids. The CDR3 region is CASSLSRGGIGSPLHF. Here the CDR3 DNA reads TGCGCCAGCAGCTTGTCAAGAGGGGGCATTGGTTCACCCCTCCACTTT.

This clonotype was counted many times. The CDR3 DNA sequence: TGCAGTGCCAACCCACGACAGGCCGAAAGGCGAGAGACCCAGTACTTC. Translation gives CSANPRQAERRETQYF. The rearrangement joins TRBV20-1 to TRBJ2-5; the D gene is possibly TRBD1 (6 bases). Germline V gene sequence: CDR1 DFQATT, CDR2 SNEGSKA (reference sequence). V shed 6 bases and J shed 4 bases, with 24 bases lying between them. This CDR3 has 16 amino acids.

This rearrangement joins TRBV7-2 to TRBJ2-7; 8 bases match TRBD2. Trimming cost V 0 bases and J 3 bases; bases outside gene matches: 4. Per germline, CDR1 SGHTA and CDR2 FQGNSA. CDR3 length equals 15 residues. The CDR3 is CASSLADSGDYEQYF. DNA for the CDR3: TGTGCCAGCAGCTTAGCCGATAGCGGGGACTACGAGCAGTACTTC. The full variable domain, with the rest looked up from reference TRBV7-2 and TRBJ2-7, is GAGVSQSPSNKVTEKGKDVELRCDPISGHTALYWYRQSLGQGLEFLIYFQGNSAPDKSGLPSDRFSAERTGGSVSTLTIQRTQQEDSAVYLCASSLADSGDYEQYFGPGTRLTVT.